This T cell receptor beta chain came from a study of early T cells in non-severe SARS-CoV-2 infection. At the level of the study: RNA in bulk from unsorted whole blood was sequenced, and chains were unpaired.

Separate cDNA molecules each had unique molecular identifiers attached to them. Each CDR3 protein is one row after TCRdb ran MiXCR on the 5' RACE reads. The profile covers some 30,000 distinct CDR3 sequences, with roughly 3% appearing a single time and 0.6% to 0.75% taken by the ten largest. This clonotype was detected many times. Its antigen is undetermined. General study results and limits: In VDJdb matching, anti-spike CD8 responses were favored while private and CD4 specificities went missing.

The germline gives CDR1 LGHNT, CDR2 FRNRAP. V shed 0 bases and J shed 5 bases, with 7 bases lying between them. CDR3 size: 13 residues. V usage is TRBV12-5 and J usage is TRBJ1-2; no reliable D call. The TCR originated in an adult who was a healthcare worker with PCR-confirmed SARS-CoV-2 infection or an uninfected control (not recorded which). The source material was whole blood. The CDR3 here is CASGLVREYGYTF. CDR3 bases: TGTGCTAGTGGTTTGGTACGTGAATATGGCTACACCTTC. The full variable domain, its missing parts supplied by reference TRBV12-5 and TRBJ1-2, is DARVTQTPRHKVTEMGQEVTMRCQPILGHNTVFWYRQTMMQGLELLAYFRNRAPLDDSGMPKDRFSAEMPDATLATLKIQPSEPRDSAVYFCASGLVREYGYTFGSGTRLTVV.